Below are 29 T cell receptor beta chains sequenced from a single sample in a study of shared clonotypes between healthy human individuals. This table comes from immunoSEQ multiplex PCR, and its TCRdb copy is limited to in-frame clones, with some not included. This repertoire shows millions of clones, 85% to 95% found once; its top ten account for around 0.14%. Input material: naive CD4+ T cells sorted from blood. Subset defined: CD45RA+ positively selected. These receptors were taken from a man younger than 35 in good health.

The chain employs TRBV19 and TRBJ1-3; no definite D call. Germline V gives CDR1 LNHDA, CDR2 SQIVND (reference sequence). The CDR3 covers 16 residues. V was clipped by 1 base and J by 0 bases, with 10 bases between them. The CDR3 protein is CASSIVGERSGNTIYF. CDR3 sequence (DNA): TGTGCCAGTAGTATAGTCGGGGAGCGCTCTGGAAACACCATATATTTT.

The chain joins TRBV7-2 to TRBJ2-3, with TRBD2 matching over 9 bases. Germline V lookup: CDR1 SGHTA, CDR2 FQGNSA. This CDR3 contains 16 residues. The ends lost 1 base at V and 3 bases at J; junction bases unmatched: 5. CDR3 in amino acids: CASSLGAGGGTDTQYF. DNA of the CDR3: TGTGCCAGCAGCTTAGGAGCGGGGGGTGGTACAGATACGCAGTATTTT.

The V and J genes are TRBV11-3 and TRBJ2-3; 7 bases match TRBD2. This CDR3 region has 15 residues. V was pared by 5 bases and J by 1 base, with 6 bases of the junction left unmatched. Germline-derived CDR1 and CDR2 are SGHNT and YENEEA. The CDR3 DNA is TGTGCCAGCAGCATGACGGGGGGAGGCACAGATACGCAGTATTTT. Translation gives CASSMTGGGTDTQYF.

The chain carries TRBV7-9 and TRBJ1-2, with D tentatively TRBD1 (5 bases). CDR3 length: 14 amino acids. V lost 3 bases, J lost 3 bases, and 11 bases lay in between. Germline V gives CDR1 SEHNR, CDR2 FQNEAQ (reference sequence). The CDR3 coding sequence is TGTGCCAGCAGCTTTTTGACAGACGACTATGGCTACACCTTC. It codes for CASSFLTDDYGYTF.

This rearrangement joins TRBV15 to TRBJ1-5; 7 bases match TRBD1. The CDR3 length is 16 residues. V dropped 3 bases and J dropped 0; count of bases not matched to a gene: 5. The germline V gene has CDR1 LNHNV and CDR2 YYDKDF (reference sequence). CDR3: CATSRAGQSSNQPQHF. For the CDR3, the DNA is TGTGCCACCAGCAGGGCGGGACAGAGTAGCAATCAGCCCCAGCATTTT.

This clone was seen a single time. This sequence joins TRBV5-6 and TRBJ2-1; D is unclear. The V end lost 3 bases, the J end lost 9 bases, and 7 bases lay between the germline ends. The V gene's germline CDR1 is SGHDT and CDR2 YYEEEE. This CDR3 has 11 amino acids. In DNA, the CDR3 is TGTGCCAGCAGCTCCTTACTTGAGCAGTTCTTC. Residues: CASSSLLEQFF.

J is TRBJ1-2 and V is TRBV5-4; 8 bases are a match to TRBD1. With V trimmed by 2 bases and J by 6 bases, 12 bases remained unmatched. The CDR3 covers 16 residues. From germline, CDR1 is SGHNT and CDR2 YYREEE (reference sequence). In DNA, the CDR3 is TGTGCCAGCAGCTTAGGGGTAGGACAGGGTCTTAATGGCTACACCTTC. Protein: CASSLGVGQGLNGYTF.

CDR3 protein: CASQVINTEAFF. The CDR3 coding sequence is TGTGCCAGCCAGGTGATAAACACTGAAGCTTTCTTT. The chain carries TRBV7-8 and TRBJ1-1; D remains unclear. Germline lookup yields CDR1 SGHVS and CDR2 FQNEAQ. The ends were cut back, 8 bases at V and 2 bases at J, with 9 bases in the middle. The CDR3 sequence is 12 residues long.

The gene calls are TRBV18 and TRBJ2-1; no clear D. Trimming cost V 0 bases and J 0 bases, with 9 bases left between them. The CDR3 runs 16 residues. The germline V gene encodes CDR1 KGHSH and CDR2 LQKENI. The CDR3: CASSPPRFSSYNEQFF. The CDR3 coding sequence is TGTGCCAGCTCACCACCGCGGTTCAGCTCCTACAATGAGCAGTTCTTC.

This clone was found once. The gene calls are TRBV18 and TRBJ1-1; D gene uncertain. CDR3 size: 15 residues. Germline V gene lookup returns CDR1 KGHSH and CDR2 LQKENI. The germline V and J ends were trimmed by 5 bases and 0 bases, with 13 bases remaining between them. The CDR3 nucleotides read TGTGCCAGCTCAGGAGGAACCCGTATGAACACTGAAGCTTTCTTT. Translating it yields CASSGGTRMNTEAFF.

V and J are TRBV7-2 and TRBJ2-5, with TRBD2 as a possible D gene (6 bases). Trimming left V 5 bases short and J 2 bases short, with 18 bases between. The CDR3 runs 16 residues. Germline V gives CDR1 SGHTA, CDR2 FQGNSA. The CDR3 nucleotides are TGTGCCAGCAGCGAACGCCAGCTGGGGACTCAAGAGACCCAGTACTTC. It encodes CASSERQLGTQETQYF. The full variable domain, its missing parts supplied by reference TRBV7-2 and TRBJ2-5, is GAGVSQSPSNKVTEKGKDVELRCDPISGHTALYWYRQSLGQGLEFLIYFQGNSAPDKSGLPSDRFSAERTGGSVSTLTIQRTQQEDSAVYLCASSERQLGTQETQYFGPGTRLLVL.

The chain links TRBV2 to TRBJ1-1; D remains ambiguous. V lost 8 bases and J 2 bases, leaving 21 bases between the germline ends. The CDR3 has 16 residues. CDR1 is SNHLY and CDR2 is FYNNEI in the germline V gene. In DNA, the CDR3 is TGTGCCAGCCAAATGACTCGAGGAGGGCTTAACACTGAAGCTTTCTTT. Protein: CASQMTRGGLNTEAFF.

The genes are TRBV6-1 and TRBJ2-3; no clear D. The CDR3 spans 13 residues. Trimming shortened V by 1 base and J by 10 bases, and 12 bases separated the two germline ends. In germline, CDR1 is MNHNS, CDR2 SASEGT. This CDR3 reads CASSEDVGIAQYF. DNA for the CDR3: TGTGCCAGCAGTGAAGATGTGGGAATCGCGCAGTATTTT.

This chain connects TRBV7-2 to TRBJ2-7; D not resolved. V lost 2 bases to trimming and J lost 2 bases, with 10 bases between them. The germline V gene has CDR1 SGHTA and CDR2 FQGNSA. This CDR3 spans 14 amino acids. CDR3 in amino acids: CASSLIEATYEQYF. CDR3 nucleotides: TGTGCCAGCAGCTTAATCGAAGCGACCTACGAGCAGTACTTC.

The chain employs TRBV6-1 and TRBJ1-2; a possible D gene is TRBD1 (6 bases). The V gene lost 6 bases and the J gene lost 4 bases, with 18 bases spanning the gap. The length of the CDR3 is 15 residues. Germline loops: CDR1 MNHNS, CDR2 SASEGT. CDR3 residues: CASRDTGGGAYGYTF. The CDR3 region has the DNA TGTGCCAGCAGGGACACCGGAGGGGGAGCCTATGGCTACACCTTC.

The CDR3 region has the DNA TGCGCCAGCAGCCAAACCGACTACAATGAGCAGTTCTTC. Encoded protein: CASSQTDYNEQFF. The chain combines TRBV5-1 with TRBJ2-1, with D unresolved. V shed 4 bases and J shed 3 bases, with 8 bases lying between them. CDR1 is SGHRS and CDR2 is YFSETQ in the germline V gene. The length of the CDR3 is 13 residues.

The CDR3 DNA sequence: TGTGCCAGCAGTTACTTACAGTCGGCGTCGGGAATTGAGCAGTTCTTC. This gives the protein CASSYLQSASGIEQFF. The rearrangement links TRBV5-5 to TRBJ2-1, with TRBD2 as a possible D gene (5 bases). Germline CDR1 and CDR2: SGHKS and YYEKEE (reference sequence). V was trimmed by 5 bases and J by 9 bases, leaving 24 bases between them. This CDR3 region has 16 residues.

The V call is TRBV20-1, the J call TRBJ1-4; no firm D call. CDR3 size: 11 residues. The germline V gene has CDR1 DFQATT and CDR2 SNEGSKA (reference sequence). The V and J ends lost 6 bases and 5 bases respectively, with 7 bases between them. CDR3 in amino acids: CSALENEKLFF. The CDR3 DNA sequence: TGCAGTGCCCTCGAAAATGAAAAACTGTTTTTT.

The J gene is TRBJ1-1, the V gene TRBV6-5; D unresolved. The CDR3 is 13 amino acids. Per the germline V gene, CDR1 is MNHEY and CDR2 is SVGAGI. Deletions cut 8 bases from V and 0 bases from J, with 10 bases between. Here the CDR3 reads CASWRLLNTEAFF. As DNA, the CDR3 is TGTGCCAGCTGGCGACTTCTGAACACTGAAGCTTTCTTT.

CDR3 sequence (DNA): TGCGCCAGCAGCCGCGGGGAGGTGAAGGAGACCCAGTACTTC. It yields the protein CASSRGEVKETQYF. The chain has TRBV5-1 and TRBJ2-5; a weak D match, TRBD2 (6 bases). Germline V CDR1 and CDR2: SGHRS, YFSETQ. The CDR3 is 14 residues long. V was clipped by 4 bases and J by 5 bases, with 15 bases between them.

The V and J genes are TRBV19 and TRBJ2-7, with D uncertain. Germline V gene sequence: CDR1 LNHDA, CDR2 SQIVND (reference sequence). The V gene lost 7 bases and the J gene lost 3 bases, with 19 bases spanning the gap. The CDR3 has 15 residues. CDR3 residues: CASKKGLGYGYEQYF. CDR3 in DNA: TGTGCCAGTAAGAAGGGTCTCGGCTACGGCTACGAGCAGTACTTC.

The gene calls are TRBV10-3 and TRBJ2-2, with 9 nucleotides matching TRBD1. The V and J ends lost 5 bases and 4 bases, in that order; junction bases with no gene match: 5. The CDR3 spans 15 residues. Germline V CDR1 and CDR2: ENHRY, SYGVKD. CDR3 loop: CAISSGTGSTGELFF. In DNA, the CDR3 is TGTGCCATCAGTTCAGGGACAGGGAGCACCGGGGAGCTGTTTTTT.

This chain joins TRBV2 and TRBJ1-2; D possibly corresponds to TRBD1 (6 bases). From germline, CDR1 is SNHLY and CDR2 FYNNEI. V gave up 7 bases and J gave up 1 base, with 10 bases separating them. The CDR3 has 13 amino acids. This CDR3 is CASNRELNYGYTF. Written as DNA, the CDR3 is TGTGCCAGCAACAGGGAACTTAACTATGGCTACACCTTC.

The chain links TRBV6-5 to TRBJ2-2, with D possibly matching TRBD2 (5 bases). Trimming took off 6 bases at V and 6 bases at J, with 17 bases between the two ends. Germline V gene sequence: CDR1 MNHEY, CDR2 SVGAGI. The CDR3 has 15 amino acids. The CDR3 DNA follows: TGTGCCAGCAGCCGTACTAGTACCGGGGCCGGGGAGCTGTTTTTT. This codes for CASSRTSTGAGELFF.

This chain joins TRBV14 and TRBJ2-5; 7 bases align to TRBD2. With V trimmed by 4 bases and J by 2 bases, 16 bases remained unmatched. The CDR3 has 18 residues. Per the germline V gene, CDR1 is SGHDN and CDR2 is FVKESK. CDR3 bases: TGTGCCAGCAGCCCCGTGACTTGGCCGGGGAGGGAACAAGAGACCCAGTACTTC. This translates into CASSPVTWPGREQETQYF.

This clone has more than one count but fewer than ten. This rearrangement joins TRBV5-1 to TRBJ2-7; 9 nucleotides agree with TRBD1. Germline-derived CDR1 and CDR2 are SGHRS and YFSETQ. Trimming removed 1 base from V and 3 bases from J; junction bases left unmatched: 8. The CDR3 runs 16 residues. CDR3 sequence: CASSLWGRTGDYEQYF. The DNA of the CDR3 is TGCGCCAGCAGCTTGTGGGGCAGGACAGGGGACTACGAGCAGTACTTC. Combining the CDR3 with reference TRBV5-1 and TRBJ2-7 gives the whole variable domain KAGVTQTPRYLIKTRGQQVTLSCSPISGHRSVSWYQQTPGQGLQFLFEYFSETQRNKGNFPGRFSGRQFSNSRSEMNVSTLELGDSALYLCASSLWGRTGDYEQYFGPGTRLTVT.

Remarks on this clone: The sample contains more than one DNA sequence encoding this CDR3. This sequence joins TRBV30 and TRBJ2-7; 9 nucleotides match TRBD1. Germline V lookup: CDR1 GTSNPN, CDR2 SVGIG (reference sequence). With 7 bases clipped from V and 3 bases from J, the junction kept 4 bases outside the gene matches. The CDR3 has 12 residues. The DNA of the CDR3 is TGTGCCTCAACAGGGGGCCTCTACGAGCAGTACTTC. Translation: CASTGGLYEQYF.

CDR3 sequence reads: CASSPRSIQDRDGPLTDTQYF. CDR3 coding DNA: TGTGCCAGCAGTCCACGATCTATCCAAGACAGGGATGGACCTCTCACAGATACGCAGTATTTT. The rearrangement uses TRBV27 and TRBJ2-3; 7 nucleotides match TRBD1. Germline-derived CDR1 and CDR2 are MNHEY and SMNVEV (reference sequence). J was trimmed by 2 bases and V by 5 bases; bases with no gene match: 25. The CDR3 consists of 21 residues.

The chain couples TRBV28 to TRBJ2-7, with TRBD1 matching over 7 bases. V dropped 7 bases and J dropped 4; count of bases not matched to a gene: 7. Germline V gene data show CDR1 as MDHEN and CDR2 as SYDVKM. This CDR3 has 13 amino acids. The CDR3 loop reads CASTQGDPYEQYF. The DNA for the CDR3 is TGTGCCAGCACGCAGGGGGACCCATACGAGCAGTACTTC.